This T cell receptor beta chain is from a study of CD8 T cells in ankylosing spondylitis. Whole-study findings and limits: Significant enrichment of disease-linked clones was reportedly seen in matched ankylosing spondylitis synovial fluid. Among TCR beta sequences, a motif of under ten highly homologous variants appeared characteristic of ankylosing spondylitis blood.

The table lists this clonotype with many counts. Its antigen is not known. With molecular barcodes, quantitative 5'-RACE was used to make the TCR beta libraries. TCRdb analysed the 5' RACE reads with MiXCR anew, one entry per CDR3 protein. This table has about 140,000 distinct CDR3 sequences, roughly 8% appearing once. The CDR3 runs 12 residues. V lost 4 bases, J lost 7 bases, and 10 bases lay in between. Germline CDR1 reads MNHEY; CDR2 reads SVGEGT. Sequenced sample: synovial fluid, either unsorted or a sorted T cell fraction (not recorded which). This sequence was found in a male donor with ankylosing spondylitis. The chain recombines TRBV6-2 or TRBV6-3 with TRBJ1-1, with a tentative D call TRBD1 (6 bases). CDR3 amino acids: CASSSWTDEAFF. CDR3 nucleotides: TGTGCCAGCAGTTCTTGGACAGATGAAGCTTTCTTT.